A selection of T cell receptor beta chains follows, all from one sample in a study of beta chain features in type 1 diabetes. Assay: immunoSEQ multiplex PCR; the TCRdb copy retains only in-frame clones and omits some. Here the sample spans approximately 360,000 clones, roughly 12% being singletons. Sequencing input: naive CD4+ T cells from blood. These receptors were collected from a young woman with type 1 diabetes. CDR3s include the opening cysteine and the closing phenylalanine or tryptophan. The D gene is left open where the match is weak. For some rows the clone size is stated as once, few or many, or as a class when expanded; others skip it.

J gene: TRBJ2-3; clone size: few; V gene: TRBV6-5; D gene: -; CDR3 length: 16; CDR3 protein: CASSYLISGGADTQYF; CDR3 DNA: TGTGCCAGCAGTTACTTAATTAGCGGCGGCGCAGATACGCAGTATTTT
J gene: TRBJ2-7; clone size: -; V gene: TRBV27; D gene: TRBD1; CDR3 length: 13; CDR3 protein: CATKDREDSEQYF; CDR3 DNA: TGTGCCACGAAGGACAGGGAGGATAGCGAGCAGTACTTC
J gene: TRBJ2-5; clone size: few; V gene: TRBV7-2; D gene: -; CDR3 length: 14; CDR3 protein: CASTLVPRSQTQYF; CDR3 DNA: TGTGCCAGCACCCTTGTCCCGAGGTCACAGACCCAGTACTTC
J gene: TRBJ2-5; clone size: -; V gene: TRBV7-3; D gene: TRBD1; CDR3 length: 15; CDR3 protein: CASSPGTGSRKTQYF; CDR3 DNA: TGTGCCAGCAGCCCTGGGACAGGGTCAAGGAAGACCCAGTACTTC
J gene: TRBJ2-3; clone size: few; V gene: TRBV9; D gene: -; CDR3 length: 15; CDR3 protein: CASSVADFSPDTQYF; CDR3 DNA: TGTGCCAGCAGCGTAGCTGACTTCTCGCCGGATACGCAGTATTTT
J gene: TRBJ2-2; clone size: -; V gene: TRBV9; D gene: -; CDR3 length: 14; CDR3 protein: CASSVAGPTGELFF; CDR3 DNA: TGTGCCAGCAGCGTAGCAGGGCCCACCGGGGAGCTGTTTTTT
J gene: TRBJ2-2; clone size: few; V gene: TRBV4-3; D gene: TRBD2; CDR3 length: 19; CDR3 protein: CASSHVFSGTRANTGELFF; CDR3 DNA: TGCGCCAGCAGCCACGTATTTAGCGGGACCCGGGCTAACACCGGGGAGCTGTTTTTT
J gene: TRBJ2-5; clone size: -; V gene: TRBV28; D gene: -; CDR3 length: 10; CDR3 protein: CASRQETQYF; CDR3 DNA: TGTGCCAGCAGGCAGGAGACCCAGTACTTC
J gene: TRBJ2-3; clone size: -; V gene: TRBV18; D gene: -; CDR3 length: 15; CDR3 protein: CASSPQSGSTDTQYF; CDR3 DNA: TGTGCCAGCTCACCCCAATCAGGGAGCACAGATACGCAGTATTTT
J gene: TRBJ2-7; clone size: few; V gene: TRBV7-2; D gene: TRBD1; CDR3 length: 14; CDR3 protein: CASSLEGGPYEQYF; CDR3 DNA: TGTGCCAGCAGCTTAGAAGGGGGCCCCTACGAGCAGTACTTC
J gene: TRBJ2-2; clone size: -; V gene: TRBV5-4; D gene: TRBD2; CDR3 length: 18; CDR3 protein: CASSPGTSGRANTGELFF; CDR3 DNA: TGTGCCAGCAGCCCCGGGACTAGCGGGAGGGCGAACACCGGGGAGCTGTTTTTT
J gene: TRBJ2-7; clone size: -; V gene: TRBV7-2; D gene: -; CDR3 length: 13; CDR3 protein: CASSSDHRQGQYF; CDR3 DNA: TGTGCCAGCAGCTCCGACCACCGCCAGGGGCAGTACTTC
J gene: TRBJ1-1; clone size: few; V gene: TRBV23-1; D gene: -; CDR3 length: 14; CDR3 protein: CASSQDQGNTEAFF; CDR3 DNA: TGCGCCAGCAGTCAGGATCAGGGGAACACTGAAGCTTTCTTT
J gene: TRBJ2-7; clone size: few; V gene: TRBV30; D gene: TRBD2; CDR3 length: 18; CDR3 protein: CAWSVARTSGRAPYEQYF; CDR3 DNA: TGTGCCTGGAGTGTCGCCAGGACTAGCGGGAGGGCCCCCTACGAGCAGTACTTC
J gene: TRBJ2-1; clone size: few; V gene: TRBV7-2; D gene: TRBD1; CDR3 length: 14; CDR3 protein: CASSGTGGYNEQFF; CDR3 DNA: TGTGCCAGCAGTGGGACAGGGGGCTACAATGAGCAGTTCTTC
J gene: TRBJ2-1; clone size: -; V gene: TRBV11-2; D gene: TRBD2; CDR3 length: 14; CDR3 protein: CASSLTRGGGEQFF; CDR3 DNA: TGTGCCAGCAGCCTAACCCGGGGGGGCGGTGAGCAGTTCTTC
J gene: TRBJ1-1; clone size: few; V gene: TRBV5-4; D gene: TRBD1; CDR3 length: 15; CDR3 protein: CASSLPGTGRTEAFF; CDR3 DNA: TGTGCCAGCAGCTTACCCGGGACAGGAAGGACTGAAGCTTTCTTT
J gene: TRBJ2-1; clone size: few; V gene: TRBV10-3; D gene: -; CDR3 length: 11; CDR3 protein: CAISSINEQFF; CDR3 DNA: TGTGCCATCAGTTCTATCAATGAGCAGTTCTTC
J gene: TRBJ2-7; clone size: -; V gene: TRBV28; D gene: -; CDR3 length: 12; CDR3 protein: CASTSPGYEQYF; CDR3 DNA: TGTGCCAGCACCTCCCCGGGTTACGAGCAGTACTTC
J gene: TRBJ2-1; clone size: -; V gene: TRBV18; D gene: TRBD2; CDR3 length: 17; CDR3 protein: CASSHTVLAGIGNEQFF; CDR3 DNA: TGTGCCAGCTCACATACCGTCCTAGCGGGTATAGGGAATGAGCAGTTCTTC
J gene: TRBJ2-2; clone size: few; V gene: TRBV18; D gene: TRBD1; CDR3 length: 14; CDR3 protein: CASSPQGDTGELFF; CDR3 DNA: TGTGCCAGCTCACCGCAGGGGGACACCGGGGAGCTGTTTTTT
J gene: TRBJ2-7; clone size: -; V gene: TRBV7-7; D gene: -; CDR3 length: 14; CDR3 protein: CASSSSVLSYEQYF; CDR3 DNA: TGTGCTAGCAGCTCGTCGGTACTGTCCTACGAGCAGTACTTC
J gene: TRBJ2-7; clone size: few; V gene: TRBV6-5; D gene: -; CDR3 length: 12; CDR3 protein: CASSWALDEQYF; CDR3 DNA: TGTGCCAGCAGTTGGGCCTTGGACGAGCAGTACTTC
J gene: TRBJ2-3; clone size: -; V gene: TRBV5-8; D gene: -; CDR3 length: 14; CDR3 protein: CASIRGSDTDTQYF; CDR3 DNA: TGTGCCAGCATTCGGGGGTCCGACACAGATACGCAGTATTTT
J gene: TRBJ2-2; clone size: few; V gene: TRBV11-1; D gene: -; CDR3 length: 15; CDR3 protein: CASAAGTSNTGELFF; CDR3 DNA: TGTGCCAGCGCGGCCGGGACATCGAACACCGGGGAGCTGTTTTTT
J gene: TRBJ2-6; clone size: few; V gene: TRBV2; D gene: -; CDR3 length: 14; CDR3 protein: CASSGEPGANVLTF; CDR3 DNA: TGTGCCAGCAGCGGGGAGCCTGGGGCCAACGTCCTGACTTTC
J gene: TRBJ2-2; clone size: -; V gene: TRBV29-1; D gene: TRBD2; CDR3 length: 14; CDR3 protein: CSVLAGAPFGELFF; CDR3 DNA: TGCAGCGTGCTAGCGGGCGCTCCGTTTGGGGAGCTGTTTTTT
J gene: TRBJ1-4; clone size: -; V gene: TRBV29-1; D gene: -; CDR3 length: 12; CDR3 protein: CSVGLVGGKLFF; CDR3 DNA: TGCAGCGTCGGACTTGTAGGGGGAAAACTGTTTTTT
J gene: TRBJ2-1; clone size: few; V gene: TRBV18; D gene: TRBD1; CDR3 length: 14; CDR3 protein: CASSQRDRVNEQFF; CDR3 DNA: TGTGCCAGCTCTCAGAGGGACAGGGTCAATGAGCAGTTCTTC
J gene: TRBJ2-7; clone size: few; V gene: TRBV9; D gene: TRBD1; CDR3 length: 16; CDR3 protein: CASRAESGGLHYEQYF; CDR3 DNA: TGTGCCAGCAGGGCTGAATCAGGGGGCCTCCACTACGAGCAGTACTTC
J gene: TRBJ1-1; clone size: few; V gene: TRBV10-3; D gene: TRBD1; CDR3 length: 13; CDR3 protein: CATKDRADTEAFF; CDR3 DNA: TGTGCCACGAAAGACAGGGCGGACACTGAAGCTTTCTTT
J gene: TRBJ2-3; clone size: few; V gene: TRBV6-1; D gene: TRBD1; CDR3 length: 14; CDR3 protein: CASRDRGSTDTQYF; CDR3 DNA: TGTGCCAGCAGGGACAGGGGATCCACAGATACGCAGTATTTT
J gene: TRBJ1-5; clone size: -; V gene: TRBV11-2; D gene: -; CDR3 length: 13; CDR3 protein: CASSSQRNQPQHF; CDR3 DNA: TGTGCCAGCAGTTCACAGCGCAATCAGCCCCAGCATTTT
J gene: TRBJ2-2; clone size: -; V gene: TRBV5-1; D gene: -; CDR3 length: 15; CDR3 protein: CASSLVPGDTGELFF; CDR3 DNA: TGCGCCAGCAGCTTGGTTCCAGGGGACACCGGGGAGCTGTTTTTT
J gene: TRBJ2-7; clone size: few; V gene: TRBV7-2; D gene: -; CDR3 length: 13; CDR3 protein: CASSGTPLYEQYF; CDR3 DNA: TGTGCCAGCAGCGGGACACCCCTCTACGAGCAGTACTTC
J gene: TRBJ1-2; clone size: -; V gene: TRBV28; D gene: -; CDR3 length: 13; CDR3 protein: CASTPGTPLGYTF; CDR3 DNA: TGTGCCAGCACCCCCGGGACACCGTTGGGCTACACCTTC
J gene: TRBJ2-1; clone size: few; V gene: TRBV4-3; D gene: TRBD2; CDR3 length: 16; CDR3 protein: CASSQDFRAGGVEQFF; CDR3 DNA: TGCGCCAGCAGCCAAGATTTTCGAGCGGGAGGGGTTGAGCAGTTCTTC
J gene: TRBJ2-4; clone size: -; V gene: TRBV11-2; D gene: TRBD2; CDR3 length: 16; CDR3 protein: CASTYTSGNAKNIQYF; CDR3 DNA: TGTGCCAGCACGTATACTAGCGGGAACGCCAAAAACATTCAGTACTTC
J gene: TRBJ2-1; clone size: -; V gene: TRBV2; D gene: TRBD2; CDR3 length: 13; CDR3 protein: CARGTSSYNEQFF; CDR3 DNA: TGTGCCAGGGGGACTAGCTCCTACAATGAGCAGTTCTTC
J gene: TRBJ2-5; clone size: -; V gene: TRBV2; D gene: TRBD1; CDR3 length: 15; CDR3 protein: CASRDTGGIGKTQYF; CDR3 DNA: TGTGCCAGCAGGGATACAGGGGGCATCGGGAAGACCCAGTACTTC
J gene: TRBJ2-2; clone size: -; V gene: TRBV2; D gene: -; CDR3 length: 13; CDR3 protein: CASSVVDTGELFF; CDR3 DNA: TGTGCCAGCAGTGTAGTGGACACCGGGGAGCTGTTTTTT
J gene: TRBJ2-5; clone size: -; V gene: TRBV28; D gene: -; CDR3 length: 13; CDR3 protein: CASSSPPRETQYF; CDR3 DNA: TGTGCCAGCAGTTCCCCCCCGCGAGAGACCCAGTACTTC
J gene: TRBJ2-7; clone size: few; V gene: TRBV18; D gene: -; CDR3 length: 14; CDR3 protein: CASSPVGRVDEQYF; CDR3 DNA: TGTGCCAGCTCACCTGTAGGCAGGGTGGACGAGCAGTACTTC
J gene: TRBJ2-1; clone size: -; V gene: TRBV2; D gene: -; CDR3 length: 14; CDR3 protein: CASSEQGPRDEQFF; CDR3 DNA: TGTGCCAGCAGTGAACAGGGGCCCAGGGATGAGCAGTTCTTC